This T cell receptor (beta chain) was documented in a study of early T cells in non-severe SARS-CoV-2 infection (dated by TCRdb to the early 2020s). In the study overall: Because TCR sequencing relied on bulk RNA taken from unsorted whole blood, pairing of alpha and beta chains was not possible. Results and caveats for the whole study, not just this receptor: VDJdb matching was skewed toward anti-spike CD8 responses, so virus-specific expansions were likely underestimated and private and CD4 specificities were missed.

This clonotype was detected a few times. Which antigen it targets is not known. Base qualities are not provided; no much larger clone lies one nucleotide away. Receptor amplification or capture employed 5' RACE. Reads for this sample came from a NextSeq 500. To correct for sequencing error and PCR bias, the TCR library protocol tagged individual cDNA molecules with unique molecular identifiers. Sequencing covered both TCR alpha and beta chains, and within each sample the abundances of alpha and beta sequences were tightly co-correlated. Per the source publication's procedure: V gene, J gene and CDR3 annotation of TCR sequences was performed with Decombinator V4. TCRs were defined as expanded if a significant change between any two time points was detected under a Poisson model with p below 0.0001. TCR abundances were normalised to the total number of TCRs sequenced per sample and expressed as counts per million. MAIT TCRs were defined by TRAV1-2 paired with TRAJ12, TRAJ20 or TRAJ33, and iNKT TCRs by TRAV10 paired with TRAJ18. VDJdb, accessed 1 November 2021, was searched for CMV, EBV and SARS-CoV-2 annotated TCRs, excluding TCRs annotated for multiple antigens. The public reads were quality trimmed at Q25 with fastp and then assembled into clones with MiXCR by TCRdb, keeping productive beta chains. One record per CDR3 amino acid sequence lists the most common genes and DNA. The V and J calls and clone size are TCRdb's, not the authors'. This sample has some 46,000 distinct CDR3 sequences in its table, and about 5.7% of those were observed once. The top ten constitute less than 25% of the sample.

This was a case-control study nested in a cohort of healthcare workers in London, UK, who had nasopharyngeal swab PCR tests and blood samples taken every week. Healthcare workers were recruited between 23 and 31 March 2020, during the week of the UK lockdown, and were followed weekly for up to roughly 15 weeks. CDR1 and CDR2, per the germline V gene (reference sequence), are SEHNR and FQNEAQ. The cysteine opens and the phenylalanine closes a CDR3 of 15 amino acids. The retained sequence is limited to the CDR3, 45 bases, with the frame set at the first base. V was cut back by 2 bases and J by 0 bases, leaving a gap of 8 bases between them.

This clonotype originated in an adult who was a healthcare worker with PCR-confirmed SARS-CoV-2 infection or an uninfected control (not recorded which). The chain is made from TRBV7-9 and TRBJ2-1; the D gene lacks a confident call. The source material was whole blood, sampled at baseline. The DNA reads TGTGCCAGCAGCTTAAGTGCTAGCTCCTACAATGAGCAGTTCTTC. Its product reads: CASSLSASSYNEQFF.